Presented here are 20 T cell receptor beta chains from one specimen sequenced in a study of OX40 agonist ivuxolimab in advanced cancers. Produced via immunoSEQ multiplex PCR; TCRdb's table is partial and in-frame only. The sample carries roughly 90,000 clones, around 94% recorded once. The sequenced sample was CD4+ or CD8+ T cells sorted from blood, obtained in a trial of the OX40 agonist ivuxolimab. These receptors all stem from an adult with an advanced solid tumor such as melanoma, head and neck, liver or kidney cancer.

The rearrangement links TRBV5-6 to TRBJ1-5, with D perhaps TRBD1 (5 bases). V dropped 4 bases and J dropped 1 base, with 12 bases sitting between them. CDR3 length: 15 residues. Looked up from germline, CDR1 is SGHDT and CDR2 is YYEEEE. CDR3 protein: CASSGEEGSNQPQHF. In nucleotides, the CDR3 is TGTGCCAGCAGCGGGGAGGAGGGGAGCAATCAGCCCCAGCATTTT.

With regard to this clone: Distinct nucleotide sequences in the sample also encode this CDR3. The V call is TRBV19, the J call TRBJ2-7; 7 bases are shared with TRBD1. The CDR3 contains 14 residues. V dropped 1 base and J dropped 1; count of bases not matched to a gene: 1. Germline V gene lookup returns CDR1 LNHDA and CDR2 SQIVND (reference sequence). The CDR3 nucleotides are TGTGCCAGTAGTATAGGACAGGGATCCTACGAGCAGTACTTC. Protein product: CASSIGQGSYEQYF.

This clone was seen a single time. The rearrangement links TRBV5-1 to TRBJ2-7, with no clear D. Germline V lookup: CDR1 SGHRS, CDR2 YFSETQ. There are 15 residues in the CDR3. Trimming removed 2 bases from V and 0 bases from J, with 12 bases in between. The DNA for the CDR3 is TGCGCCAGCAGCTTCCGTGGGCGACTCTCCTACGAGCAGTACTTC. It codes for CASSFRGRLSYEQYF.

The chain's CDR3 is CASSPRTSGSYNEQFF. The CDR3 nucleotides are TGTGCCAGCAGCCCCCGGACTAGCGGCTCCTACAATGAGCAGTTCTTC. The rearrangement uses TRBV9 and TRBJ2-1, with 10 nucleotides matching TRBD2. Germline trimming cut 4 bases from V and 0 bases from J; bases unmatched to any gene: 4. Germline V lookup: CDR1 SGDLS, CDR2 YYNGEE. The CDR3 consists of 16 residues.

This clone has only one observation. This sequence joins TRBV2 and TRBJ2-3; no reliable D call. The CDR3 length is 12 residues. The germline V gene encodes CDR1 SNHLY and CDR2 FYNNEI. The V gene lost 2 bases and the J gene lost 3 bases, with 3 bases spanning the gap. CDR3 region: CASSESTDTQYF. CDR3 coding DNA: TGTGCCAGCAGTGAAAGTACAGATACGCAGTATTTT.

For this clone: Other nucleotide sequences from this sample produce the same CDR3. V is TRBV5-1 and J is TRBJ2-1; a possible D gene is TRBD1 (5 bases). There are 12 residues in the CDR3. Germline lookup yields CDR1 SGHRS and CDR2 YFSETQ. V was clipped by 1 base and J by 7 bases, with 6 bases between them. The CDR3 is CASSLTGNEQFF. CDR3 coding DNA: TGCGCCAGCAGCTTGACAGGAAATGAGCAGTTCTTC.

The rearrangement uses TRBV4-3 and TRBJ2-5, with 11 bases identical to TRBD2. CDR3 size: 17 residues. Losses at the gene ends were 1 base for V and 1 base for J; bases not matched to a gene: 5. CDR1 is LGHNA and CDR2 is YSLEER in the germline V gene. CDR3 region: CASSQALAGGLQETQYF. For the CDR3, the DNA is TGCGCCAGCAGCCAAGCCCTAGCGGGGGGCCTCCAAGAGACCCAGTACTTC.

V gene TRBV5-6 combines with J gene TRBJ1-2; D unresolved. The CDR3 covers 16 residues. The V end was cut by 0 bases, the J end by 4 bases, with 16 bases between. The germline CDR1 and CDR2 sequences are SGHDT and YYEEEE. CDR3 sequence (DNA): TGTGCCAGCAGCTTGGCTGGAGACCTCCTTTTCTATGGCTACACCTTC. Translation: CASSLAGDLLFYGYTF.

This clone was recorded once. The chain employs TRBV12-2 and TRBJ1-5. TRBV12-2 is a documented pseudogene. This CDR3 has 15 residues. The CDR3 protein is CASRLGENSNQPQHF. In DNA form, the CDR3 reads TGTGCAAGTCGCTTAGGGGAAAACAGCAATCAGCCCCAGCATTTT.

CDR3 region: CASRGDQNSPLHF. Written as DNA, the CDR3 is TGTGCCAGCAGGGGGGATCAGAATTCACCCCTCCACTTT. The chain employs TRBV6-6 and TRBJ1-6; D possibly corresponds to TRBD1 (5 bases). Germline V lookup: CDR1 MNHNY, CDR2 SVGAGI (reference sequence). Trimming left V 6 bases short and J 7 bases short, with 10 bases between. This CDR3 contains 13 residues.

The chain is built from TRBV4-3 and TRBJ1-6, with D perhaps matching TRBD1 (5 bases). Deletions cut 1 base from V and 3 bases from J, with 10 bases between. The germline CDR1 and CDR2 sequences are LGHNA and YSLEER. This CDR3 region has 16 residues. The CDR3 protein is CASSQAGTDYNSPLHF. CDR3 bases: TGCGCCAGCAGCCAAGCCGGGACGGACTATAATTCACCCCTCCACTTT.

V usage is TRBV9 and J usage is TRBJ2-2; D tentatively reads TRBD1 or TRBD2 (6 bases each). This CDR3 region has 13 residues. CDR1 SGDLS and CDR2 YYNGEE come from the germline V gene. V was clipped by 5 bases and J by 6 bases, with 11 bases between them. CDR3 residues: CASSRGGSGELFF. CDR3 DNA sequence: TGTGCCAGCAGTAGAGGGGGGTCCGGGGAGCTGTTTTTT.

The genes are TRBV19 and TRBJ2-7; 8 nucleotides align to TRBD1. The V gene's germline CDR1 is LNHDA and CDR2 SQIVND (reference sequence). V gave up 3 bases and J gave up 1 base; unmatched junction bases: 14. The CDR3 runs 18 residues. The CDR3 loop reads CASSIASPPDRGSYEQYF. CDR3 sequence (DNA): TGTGCCAGTAGTATCGCGTCTCCACCTGACAGGGGATCCTACGAGCAGTACTTC.

The chain uses TRBV6-6 and TRBJ2-1; 11 nucleotides match TRBD1. Trimming removed 4 bases from V and 4 bases from J; junction bases left unmatched: 6. This CDR3 has 16 amino acids. Germline V CDR1 and CDR2: MNHNY, SVGAGI (reference sequence). The CDR3 loop reads CASSFGDRGSYNEQFF. In DNA form, the CDR3 reads TGTGCCAGCAGTTTTGGGGACAGGGGGAGTTACAATGAGCAGTTCTTC.

V usage is TRBV6-6 and J usage is TRBJ1-4; the match to TRBD1 covers 7 bases. CDR1 and CDR2 from the germline V gene are MNHNY and SVGAGI (reference sequence). The CDR3 is 14 amino acids. Losses at the gene ends were 7 bases for V and 6 bases for J; bases not matched to a gene: 8. CDR3: CASTQGGGYEKLFF. The CDR3 bases are TGTGCCAGCACCCAGGGAGGGGGCTATGAAAAACTGTTTTTT.

V gene TRBV6-5 combines with J gene TRBJ1-1, with D tentatively TRBD1 (5 bases). Germline V gene data show CDR1 as MNHEY and CDR2 as SVGAGI. This CDR3 has 12 residues. Between the trimmed V and J ends, which lost 3 bases and 11 bases, there was a span of 13 bases. The DNA for the CDR3 is TGTGCCAGCAGTTATGCAGGGTCCAACGCTTTCTTT. Amino acid sequence: CASSYAGSNAFF.

This chain joins TRBV4-3 and TRBJ2-3; 13 bases fit TRBD2. This CDR3 region has 17 residues. Germline CDR1 LGHNA, CDR2 YSLEER. The V segment lost 2 bases and the J segment 9 bases; nucleotides outside the gene matches: 11. CDR3 sequence: CASSQTWTSGGLETQYF. CDR3 nucleotides: TGCGCCAGCAGCCAAACGTGGACTAGCGGGGGCCTGGAAACGCAGTATTTT.

The gene calls are TRBV10-3 and TRBJ2-7; 10 bases map to TRBD1. With 2 bases clipped from V and 4 bases from J, the junction kept 5 bases outside the gene matches. The CDR3 runs 15 residues. Germline CDR1 and CDR2: ENHRY and SYGVKD. The chain's CDR3 is CAISEPTGGVYEQYF. The CDR3 DNA sequence: TGTGCCATCAGTGAGCCGACAGGGGGCGTTTACGAGCAGTACTTC.

Concerning this clone: Other DNA sequences in the sample encode the same CDR3. This chain connects TRBV5-6 to TRBJ1-4; no reliable D call. CDR1 is SGHDT, CDR2 YYEEEE, per germline. This CDR3 is built from 14 residues. V lost 1 base and J lost 0, with 4 bases in between. CDR3 sequence: CASSLIATNEKLFF. CDR3 DNA sequence: TGTGCCAGCAGCTTGATCGCAACTAATGAAAAACTGTTTTTT.

The rearrangement links TRBV29-1 to TRBJ1-2; D uncertain. Germline CDR1 is SQVTM and CDR2 is ANQGSEA. V lost 1 base, J lost 8 bases, and 11 bases lay in between. This CDR3 is built from 12 residues. CDR3 in amino acids: CSVEAARQGYTF. In DNA, the CDR3 is TGCAGCGTTGAAGCCGCACGGCAGGGCTACACCTTC.